This record covers a single T cell receptor beta chain. The antigen remains undetermined. The data were obtained in a study of identical twins. Template switching created a universal primer site, and the cDNA included unique molecular identifiers. Each CDR3 protein gets one entry after TCRdb re-called the 5' RACE reads with MiXCR. The profile shows 540,000 or so distinct CDR3 sequences, approximately 20% of them singletons. Study conclusions and caveats: Less excess twin sharing appeared in beta out-of-frame sequences.

CDR1 is SGHNT, CDR2 YENEEA, per germline. The CDR3 runs 14 residues. Trimming stripped 0 bases from V and 8 bases from J, with 11 bases between. This sample also appeared in a second study, on yellow fever vaccine responses in identical twins.

Sequenced material: CD4+ T cells sorted from blood. V and J are TRBV11-3 and TRBJ2-1, with D unresolved. This TCR was recovered from a woman under 30 in good health. The DNA of the CDR3 is TGTGCCAGCAGCTTAGATTGGGTTTCTGATGAGCAGTTCTTC. Translated: CASSLDWVSDEQFF.